This T cell receptor (beta chain) derives from a study of cytomegalovirus exposure and HLA in healthy donors. The CDR3 contains 11 residues. Germline CDR1 is DFQATT and CDR2 is SNEGSKA (reference sequence). Trimming took 8 bases from V and 7 from J, leaving 12 bases between them. With regard to this clone: Antigen: not known.

The PCR ran on 60 Vbeta and 13 Jbeta primers. The table came from immunoSEQ multiplex PCR; TCRdb's copy has only in-frame clones and leaves some out. The sample has about 140,000 clones; around two thirds are singletons. Study conclusions and caveats: According to an earlier analysis, most TCR beta V segments yielded productive rearrangements about 90% or about 30% of the time.

The rearrangement uses TRBV20-1 and TRBJ2-1; TRBD2 might be the D (6 bases). The receptor's source is a male donor in good health and CMV-seronegative. The material sequenced was PBMCs. The CDR3 is CSITSYNEQFF. For the CDR3, the DNA is TGCAGTATAACTAGCTATAATGAGCAGTTCTTC.